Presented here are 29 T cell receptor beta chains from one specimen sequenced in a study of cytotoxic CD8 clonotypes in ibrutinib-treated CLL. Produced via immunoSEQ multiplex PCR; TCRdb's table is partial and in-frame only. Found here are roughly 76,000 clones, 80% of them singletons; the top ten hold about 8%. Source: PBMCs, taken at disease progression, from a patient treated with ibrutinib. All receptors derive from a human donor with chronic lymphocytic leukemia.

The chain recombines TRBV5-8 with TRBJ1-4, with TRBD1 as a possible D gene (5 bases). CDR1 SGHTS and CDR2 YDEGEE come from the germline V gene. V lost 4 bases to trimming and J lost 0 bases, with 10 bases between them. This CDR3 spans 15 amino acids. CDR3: CASSQGRTTNEKLFF. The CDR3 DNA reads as TGTGCCAGCAGCCAGGGACGCACAACTAATGAAAAACTGTTTTTT.

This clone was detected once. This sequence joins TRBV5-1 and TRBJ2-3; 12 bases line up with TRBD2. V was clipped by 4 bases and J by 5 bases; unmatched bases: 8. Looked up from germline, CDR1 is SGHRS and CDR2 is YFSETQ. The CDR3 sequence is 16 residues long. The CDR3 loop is CASSPLAGGLRDTQYF. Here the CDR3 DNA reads TGCGCCAGCAGCCCACTAGCGGGAGGTTTGAGAGATACGCAGTATTTT.

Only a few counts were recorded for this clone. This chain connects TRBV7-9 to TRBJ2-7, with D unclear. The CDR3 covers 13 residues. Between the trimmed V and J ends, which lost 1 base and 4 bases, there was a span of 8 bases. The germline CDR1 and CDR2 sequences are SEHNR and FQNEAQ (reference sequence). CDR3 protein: CASSLESSYEQYF. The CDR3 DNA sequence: TGTGCCAGCAGCTTAGAGTCTAGTTACGAGCAGTACTTC.

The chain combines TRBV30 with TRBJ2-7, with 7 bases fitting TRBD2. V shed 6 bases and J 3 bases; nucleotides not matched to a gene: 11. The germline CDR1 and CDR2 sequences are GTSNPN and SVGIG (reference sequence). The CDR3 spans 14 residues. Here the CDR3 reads CACYLAGVLYEQYF. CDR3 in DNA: TGTGCCTGTTACCTGGCGGGAGTGCTCTACGAGCAGTACTTC.

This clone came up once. The DNA for the CDR3 is TGTGCCAGCAGTTTATCCGGGGAGGAGATGGGACTTCTCTCAGCGAACACTGAAGCTTTCTTT. Its protein is CASSLSGEEMGLLSANTEAFF. The chain recombines TRBV27 with TRBJ1-1, with D maybe TRBD1 (5 bases). There are 21 residues in the CDR3. V was cut by 0 bases and J by 1 base, with 27 bases left in between. Germline lookup yields CDR1 MNHEY and CDR2 SMNVEV (reference sequence).

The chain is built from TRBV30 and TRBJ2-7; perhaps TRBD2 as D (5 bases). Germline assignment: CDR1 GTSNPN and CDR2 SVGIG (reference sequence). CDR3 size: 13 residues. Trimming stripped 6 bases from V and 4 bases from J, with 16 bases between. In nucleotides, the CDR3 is TGTGCCTGCGAAGGGTCGGGGTGGTACGAGCAGTACTTC. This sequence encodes CACEGSGWYEQYF.

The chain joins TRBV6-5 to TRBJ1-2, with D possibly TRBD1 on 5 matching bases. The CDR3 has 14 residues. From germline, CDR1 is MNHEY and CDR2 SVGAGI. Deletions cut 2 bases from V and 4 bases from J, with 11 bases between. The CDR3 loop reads CASSYLTGVYGYTF. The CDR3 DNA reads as TGTGCCAGCAGTTACCTAACAGGAGTCTATGGCTACACCTTC.

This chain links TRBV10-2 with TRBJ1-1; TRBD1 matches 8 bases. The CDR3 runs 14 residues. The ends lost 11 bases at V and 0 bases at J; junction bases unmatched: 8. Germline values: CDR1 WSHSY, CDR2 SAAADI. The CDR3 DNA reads TGCGCCGGACCGGACAGGGTTATGAACACTGAAGCTTTCTTT. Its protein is CAGPDRVMNTEAFF.

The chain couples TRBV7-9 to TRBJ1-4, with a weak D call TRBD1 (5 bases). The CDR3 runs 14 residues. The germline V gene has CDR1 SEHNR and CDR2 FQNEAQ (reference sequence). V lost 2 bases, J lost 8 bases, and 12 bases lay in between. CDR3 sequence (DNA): TGTGCCAGCAGCTTATGGACAACCGAAGAAAAACTGTTTTTT. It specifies CASSLWTTEEKLFF.

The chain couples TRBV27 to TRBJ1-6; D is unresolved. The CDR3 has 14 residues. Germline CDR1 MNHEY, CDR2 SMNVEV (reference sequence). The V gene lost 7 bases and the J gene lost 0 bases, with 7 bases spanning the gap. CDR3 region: CASTRSSYNSPLHF. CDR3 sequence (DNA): TGTGCCAGCACCCGAAGCTCCTATAATTCACCCCTCCACTTT.

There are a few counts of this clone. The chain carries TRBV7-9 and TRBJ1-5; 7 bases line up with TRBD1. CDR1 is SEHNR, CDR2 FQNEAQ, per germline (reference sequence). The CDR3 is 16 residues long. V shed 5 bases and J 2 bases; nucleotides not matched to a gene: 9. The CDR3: CASSPHRGPGNQPQHF. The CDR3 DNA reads TGTGCCAGCAGCCCACACAGGGGCCCGGGCAATCAGCCCCAGCATTTT.

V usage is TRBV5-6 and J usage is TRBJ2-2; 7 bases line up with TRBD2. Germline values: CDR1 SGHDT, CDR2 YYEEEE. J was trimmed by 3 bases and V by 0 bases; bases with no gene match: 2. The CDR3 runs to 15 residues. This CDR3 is CASSLGRGDTGELFF. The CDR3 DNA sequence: TGTGCCAGCAGCTTGGGACGGGGGGACACCGGGGAGCTGTTTTTT. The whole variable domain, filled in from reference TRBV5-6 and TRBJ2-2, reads DAGVTQSPTHLIKTRGQQVTLRCSPKSGHDTVSWYQQALGQGPQFIFQYYEEEERQRGNFPDRFSGHQFPNYSSELNVNALLLGDSALYLCASSLGRGDTGELFFGEGSRLTVL.

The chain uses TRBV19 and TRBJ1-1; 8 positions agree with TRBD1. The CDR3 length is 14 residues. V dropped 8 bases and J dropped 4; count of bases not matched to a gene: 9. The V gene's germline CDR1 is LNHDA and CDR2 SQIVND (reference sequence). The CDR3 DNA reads TGTGCCAGTCCTAGGACAGGGCTGACCACTGAAGCTTTCTTT. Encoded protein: CASPRTGLTTEAFF.

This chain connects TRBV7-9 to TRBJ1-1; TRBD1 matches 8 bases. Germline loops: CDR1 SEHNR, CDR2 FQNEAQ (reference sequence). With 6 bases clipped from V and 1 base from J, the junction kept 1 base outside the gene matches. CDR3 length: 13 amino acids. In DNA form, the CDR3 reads TGTGCCAGCAGAGGACAGGGGAACACTGAAGCTTTCTTT. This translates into CASRGQGNTEAFF.

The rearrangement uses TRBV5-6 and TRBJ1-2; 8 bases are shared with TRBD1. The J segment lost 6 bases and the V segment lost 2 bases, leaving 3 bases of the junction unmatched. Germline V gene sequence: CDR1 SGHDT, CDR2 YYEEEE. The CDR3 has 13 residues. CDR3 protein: CASSFWDRNGYTF. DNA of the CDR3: TGTGCCAGCAGCTTCTGGGACAGGAATGGCTACACCTTC.

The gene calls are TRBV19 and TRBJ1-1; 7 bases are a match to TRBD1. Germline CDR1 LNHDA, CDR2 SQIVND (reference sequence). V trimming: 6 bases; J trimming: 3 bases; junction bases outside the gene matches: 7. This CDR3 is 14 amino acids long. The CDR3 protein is CASRIQGTYTEAFF. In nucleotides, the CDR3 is TGTGCCAGTAGAATACAGGGGACATACACTGAAGCTTTCTTT.

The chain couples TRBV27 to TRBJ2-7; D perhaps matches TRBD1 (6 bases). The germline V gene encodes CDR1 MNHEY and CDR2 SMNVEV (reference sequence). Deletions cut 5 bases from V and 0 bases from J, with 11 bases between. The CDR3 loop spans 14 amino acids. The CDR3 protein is CASSPGQSSYEQYF. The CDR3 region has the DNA TGTGCCAGCAGTCCCGGACAGTCCTCCTACGAGCAGTACTTC.

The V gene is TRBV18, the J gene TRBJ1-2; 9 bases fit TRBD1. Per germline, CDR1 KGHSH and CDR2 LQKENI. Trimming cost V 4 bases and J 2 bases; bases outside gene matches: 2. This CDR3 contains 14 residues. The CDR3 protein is CASSLDRGNYGYTF. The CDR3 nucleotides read TGTGCCAGCTCACTGGACAGGGGAAACTATGGCTACACCTTC. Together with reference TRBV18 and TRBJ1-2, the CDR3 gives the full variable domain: NAGVMQNPRHLVRRRGQEARLRCSPMKGHSHVYWYRQLPEEGLKFMVYLQKENIIDESGMPKERFSAEFPKEGPSILRIQQVVRGDSAAYFCASSLDRGNYGYTFGSGTRLTVV.

The CDR3 loop is CAISVRRDEKLFF. The CDR3 bases are TGTGCCATCAGTGTCCGACGGGATGAAAAACTGTTTTTT. J is TRBJ1-4 and V is TRBV10-3; no clear D. Germline values: CDR1 ENHRY, CDR2 SYGVKD. V was cut by 4 bases and J by 6 bases, with 9 bases left in between. The CDR3 spans 13 residues.

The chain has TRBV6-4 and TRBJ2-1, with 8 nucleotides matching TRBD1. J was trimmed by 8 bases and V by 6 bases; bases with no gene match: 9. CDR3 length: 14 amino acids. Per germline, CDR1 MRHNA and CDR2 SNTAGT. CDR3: CASRVQGAADEQFF. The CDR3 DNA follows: TGTGCCAGCAGAGTTCAGGGGGCGGCGGATGAGCAGTTCTTC.

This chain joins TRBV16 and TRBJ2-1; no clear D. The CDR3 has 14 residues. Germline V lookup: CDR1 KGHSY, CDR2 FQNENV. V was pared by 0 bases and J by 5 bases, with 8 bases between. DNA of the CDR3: TGTGCCAGCAGCCAATCAGGGATGGACAATGAGCAGTTCTTC. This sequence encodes CASSQSGMDNEQFF.

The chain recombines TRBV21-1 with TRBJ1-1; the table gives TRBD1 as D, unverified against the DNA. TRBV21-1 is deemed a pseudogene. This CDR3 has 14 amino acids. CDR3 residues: CASSKEDRGTEAFF. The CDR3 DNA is TGTGCCAGCAGCAAAGAAGACAGGGGAACTGAAGCTTTCTTT.

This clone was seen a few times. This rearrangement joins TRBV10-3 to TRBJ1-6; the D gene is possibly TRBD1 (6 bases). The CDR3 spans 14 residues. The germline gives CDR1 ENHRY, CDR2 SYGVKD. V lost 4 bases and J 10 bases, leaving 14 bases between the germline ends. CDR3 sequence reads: CAISVTGGESPLHF. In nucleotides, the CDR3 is TGTGCCATCAGTGTCACCGGGGGCGAGTCACCCCTCCACTTT.

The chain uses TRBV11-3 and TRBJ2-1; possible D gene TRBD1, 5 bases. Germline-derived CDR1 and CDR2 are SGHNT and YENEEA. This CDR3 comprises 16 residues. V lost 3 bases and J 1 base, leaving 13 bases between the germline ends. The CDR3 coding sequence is TGTGCCAGCAGCTTTGGGGCCCCAGGGTCCTACAATGAGCAGTTCTTC. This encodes CASSFGAPGSYNEQFF.

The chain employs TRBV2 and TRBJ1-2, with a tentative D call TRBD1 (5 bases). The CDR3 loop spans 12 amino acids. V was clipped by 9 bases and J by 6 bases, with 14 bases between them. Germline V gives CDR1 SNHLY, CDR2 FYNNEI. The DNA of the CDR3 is TGTGCCAGACCTTCGCAGGGACATGGCTACACCTTC. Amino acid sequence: CARPSQGHGYTF.

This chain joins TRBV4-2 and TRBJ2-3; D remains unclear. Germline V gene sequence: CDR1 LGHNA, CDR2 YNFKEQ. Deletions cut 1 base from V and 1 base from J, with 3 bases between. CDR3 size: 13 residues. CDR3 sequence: CASSQVRTDTQYF. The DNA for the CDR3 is TGTGCCAGCAGCCAAGTGCGCACAGATACGCAGTATTTT.

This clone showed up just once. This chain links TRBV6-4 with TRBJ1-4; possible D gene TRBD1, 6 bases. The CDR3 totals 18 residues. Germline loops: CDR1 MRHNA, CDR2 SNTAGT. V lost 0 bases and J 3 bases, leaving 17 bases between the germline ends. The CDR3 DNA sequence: TGTGCCAGCAGTGACTCGCGTAGGGGGGGCGGAGCTAATGAAAAACTGTTTTTT. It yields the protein CASSDSRRGGGANEKLFF.

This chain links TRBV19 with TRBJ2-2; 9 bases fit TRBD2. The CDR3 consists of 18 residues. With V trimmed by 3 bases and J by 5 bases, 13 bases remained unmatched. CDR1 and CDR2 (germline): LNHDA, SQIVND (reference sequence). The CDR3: CASSMGRLAGRWTGELFF. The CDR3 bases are TGTGCCAGTAGTATGGGGAGGCTAGCGGGACGGTGGACCGGGGAGCTGTTTTTT.

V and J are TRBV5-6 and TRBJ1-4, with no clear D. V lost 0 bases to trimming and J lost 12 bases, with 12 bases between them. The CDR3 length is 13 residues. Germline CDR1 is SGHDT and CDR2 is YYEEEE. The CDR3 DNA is TGTGCCAGCAGCTTGGTAGGCTATGGGGAACTGTTTTTT. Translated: CASSLVGYGELFF.